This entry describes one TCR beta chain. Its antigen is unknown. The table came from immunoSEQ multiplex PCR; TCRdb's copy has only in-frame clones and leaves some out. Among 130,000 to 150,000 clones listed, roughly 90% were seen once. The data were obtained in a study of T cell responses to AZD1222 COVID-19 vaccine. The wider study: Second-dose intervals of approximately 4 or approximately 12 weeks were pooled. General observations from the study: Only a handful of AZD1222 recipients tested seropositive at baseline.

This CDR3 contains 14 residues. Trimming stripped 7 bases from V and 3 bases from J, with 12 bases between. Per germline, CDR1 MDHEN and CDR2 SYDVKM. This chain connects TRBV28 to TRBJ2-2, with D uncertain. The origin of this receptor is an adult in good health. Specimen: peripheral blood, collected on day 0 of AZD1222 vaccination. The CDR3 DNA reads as TGTGCCAGCAAAGCCCCGATTTACACCGGGGAGCTGTTTTTT. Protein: CASKAPIYTGELFF.